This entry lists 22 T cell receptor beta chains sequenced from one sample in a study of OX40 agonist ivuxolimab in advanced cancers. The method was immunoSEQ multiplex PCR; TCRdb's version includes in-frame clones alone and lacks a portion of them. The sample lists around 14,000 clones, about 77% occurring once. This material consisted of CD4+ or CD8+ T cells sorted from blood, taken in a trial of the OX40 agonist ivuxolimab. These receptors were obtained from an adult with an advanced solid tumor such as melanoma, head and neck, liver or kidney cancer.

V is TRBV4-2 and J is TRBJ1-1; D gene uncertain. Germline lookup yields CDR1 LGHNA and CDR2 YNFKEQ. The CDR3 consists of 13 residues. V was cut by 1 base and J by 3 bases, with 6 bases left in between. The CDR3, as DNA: TGTGCCAGCAGCCAAGTGATATACACTGAAGCTTTCTTT. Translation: CASSQVIYTEAFF.

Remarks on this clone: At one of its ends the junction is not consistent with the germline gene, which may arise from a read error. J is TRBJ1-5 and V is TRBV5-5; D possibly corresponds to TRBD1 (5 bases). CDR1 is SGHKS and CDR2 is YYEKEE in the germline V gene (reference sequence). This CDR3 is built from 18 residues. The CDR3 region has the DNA TGCGCCAGCAGTGCCATTACCGGGACGTTCATTAGCAATCAGCCCCAGCATTTT. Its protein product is CASSAITGTFISNQPQHF.

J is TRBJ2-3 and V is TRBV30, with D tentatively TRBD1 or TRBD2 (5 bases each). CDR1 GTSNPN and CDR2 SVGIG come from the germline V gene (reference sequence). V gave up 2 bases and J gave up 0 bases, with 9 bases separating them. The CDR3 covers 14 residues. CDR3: CAWSTGPSTDTQYF. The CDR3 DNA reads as TGTGCCTGGAGTACGGGGCCTAGCACAGATACGCAGTATTTT.

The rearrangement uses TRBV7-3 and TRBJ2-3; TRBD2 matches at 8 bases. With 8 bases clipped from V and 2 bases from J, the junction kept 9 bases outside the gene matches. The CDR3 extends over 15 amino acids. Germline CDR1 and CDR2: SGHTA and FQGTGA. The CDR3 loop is CASAETSGATDTQYF. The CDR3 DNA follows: TGTGCCAGCGCAGAAACTAGCGGAGCCACAGATACGCAGTATTTT.

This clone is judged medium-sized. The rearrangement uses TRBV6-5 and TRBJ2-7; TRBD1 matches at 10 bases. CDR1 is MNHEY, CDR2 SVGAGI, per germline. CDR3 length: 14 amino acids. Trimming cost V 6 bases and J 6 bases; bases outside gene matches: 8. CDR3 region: CASRSGQGFTEQYF. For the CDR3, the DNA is TGTGCCAGCAGATCGGGACAGGGGTTCACCGAGCAGTACTTC.

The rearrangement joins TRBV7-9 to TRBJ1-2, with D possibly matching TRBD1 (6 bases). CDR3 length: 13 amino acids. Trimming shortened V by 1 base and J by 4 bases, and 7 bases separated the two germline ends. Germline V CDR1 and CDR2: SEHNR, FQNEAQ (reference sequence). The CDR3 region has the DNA TGTGCCAGCAGCTTAGACAGGGTCTATGGCTACACCTTC. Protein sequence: CASSLDRVYGYTF.

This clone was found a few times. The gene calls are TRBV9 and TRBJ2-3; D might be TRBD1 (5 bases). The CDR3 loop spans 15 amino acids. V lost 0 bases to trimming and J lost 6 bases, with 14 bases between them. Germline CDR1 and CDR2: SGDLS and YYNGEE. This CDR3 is CASSVAQVSGDTQYF. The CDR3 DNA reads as TGTGCCAGCAGCGTAGCACAAGTATCAGGGGATACGCAGTATTTT.

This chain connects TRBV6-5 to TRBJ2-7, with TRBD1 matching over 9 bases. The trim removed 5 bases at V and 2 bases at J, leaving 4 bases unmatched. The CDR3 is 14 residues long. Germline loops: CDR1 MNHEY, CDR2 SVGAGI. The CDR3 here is CASSLTGGPYEQYF. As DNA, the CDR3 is TGTGCCAGCAGTCTGACAGGGGGTCCCTACGAGCAGTACTTC.

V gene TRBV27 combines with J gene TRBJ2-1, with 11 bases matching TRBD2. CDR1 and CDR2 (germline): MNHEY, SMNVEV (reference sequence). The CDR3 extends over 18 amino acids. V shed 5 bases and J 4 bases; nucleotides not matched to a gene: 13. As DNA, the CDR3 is TGTGCCAGCAGTCCGATACTTAGCGGGAGGGAACTATACAATGAGCAGTTCTTC. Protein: CASSPILSGRELYNEQFF.

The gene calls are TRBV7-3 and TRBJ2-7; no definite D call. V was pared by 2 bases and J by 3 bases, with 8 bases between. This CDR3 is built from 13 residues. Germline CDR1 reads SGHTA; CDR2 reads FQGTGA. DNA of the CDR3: TGTGCCAGCAGCTTAGGGCAGCGCTACGAGCAGTACTTC. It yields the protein CASSLGQRYEQYF.

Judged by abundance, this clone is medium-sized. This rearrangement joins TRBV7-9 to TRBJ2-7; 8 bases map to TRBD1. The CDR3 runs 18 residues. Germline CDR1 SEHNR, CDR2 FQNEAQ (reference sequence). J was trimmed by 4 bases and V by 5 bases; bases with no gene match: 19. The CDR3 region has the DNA TGTGCCAGCAGCGGAGAGGACAGGGATATATCCCTTCCATACGAGCAGTACTTC. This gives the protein CASSGEDRDISLPYEQYF.

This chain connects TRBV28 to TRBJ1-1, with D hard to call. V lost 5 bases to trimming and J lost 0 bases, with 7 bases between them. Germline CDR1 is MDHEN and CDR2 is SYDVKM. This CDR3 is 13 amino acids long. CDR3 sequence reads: CASSPRMNTEAFF. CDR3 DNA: TGTGCCAGCAGTCCGAGAATGAACACTGAAGCTTTCTTT.

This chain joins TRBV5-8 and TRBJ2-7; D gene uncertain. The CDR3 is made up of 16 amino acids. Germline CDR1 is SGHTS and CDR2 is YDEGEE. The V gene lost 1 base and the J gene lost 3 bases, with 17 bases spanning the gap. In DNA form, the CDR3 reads TGTGCCAGCAGCTTGACATCCCCTGGGATGCGCTACGAGCAGTACTTC. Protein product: CASSLTSPGMRYEQYF.

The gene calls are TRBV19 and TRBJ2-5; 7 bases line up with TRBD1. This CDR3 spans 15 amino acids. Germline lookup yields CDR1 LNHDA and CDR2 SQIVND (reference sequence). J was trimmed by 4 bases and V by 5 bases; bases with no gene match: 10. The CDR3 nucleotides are TGTGCCAGTAGTCTACTCACAGGGGCAGGAGAGACCCAGTACTTC. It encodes CASSLLTGAGETQYF.

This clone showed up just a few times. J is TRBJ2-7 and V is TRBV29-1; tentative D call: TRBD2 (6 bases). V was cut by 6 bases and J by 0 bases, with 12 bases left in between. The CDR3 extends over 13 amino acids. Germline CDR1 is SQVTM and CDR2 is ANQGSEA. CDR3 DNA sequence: TGCAGCGTCAGACTAGTAGGCTCCTACGAGCAGTACTTC. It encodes CSVRLVGSYEQYF.

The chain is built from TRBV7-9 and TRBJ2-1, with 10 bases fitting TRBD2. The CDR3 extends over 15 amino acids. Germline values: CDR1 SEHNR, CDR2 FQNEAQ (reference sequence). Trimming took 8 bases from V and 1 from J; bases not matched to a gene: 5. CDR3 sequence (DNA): TGTGCCAGCGAGGGACTAGCGATATCCTACAATGAGCAGTTCTTC. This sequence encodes CASEGLAISYNEQFF.

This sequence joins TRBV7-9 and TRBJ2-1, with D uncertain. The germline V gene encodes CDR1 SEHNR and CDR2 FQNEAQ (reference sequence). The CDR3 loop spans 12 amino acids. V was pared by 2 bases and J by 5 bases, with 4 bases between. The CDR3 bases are TGTGCCAGCAGCTTACGCAACAATGAGCAGTTCTTC. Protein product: CASSLRNNEQFF.

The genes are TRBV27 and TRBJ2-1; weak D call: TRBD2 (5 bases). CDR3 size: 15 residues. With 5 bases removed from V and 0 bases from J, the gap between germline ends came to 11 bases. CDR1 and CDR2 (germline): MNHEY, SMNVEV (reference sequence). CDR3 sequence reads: CASSRSGSSYNEQFF. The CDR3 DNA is TGTGCCAGCAGTCGAAGCGGTAGCTCCTACAATGAGCAGTTCTTC.

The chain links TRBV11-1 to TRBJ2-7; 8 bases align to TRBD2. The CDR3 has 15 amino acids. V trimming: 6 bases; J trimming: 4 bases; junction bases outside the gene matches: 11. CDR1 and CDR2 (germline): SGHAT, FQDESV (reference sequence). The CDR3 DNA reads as TGTGCCAGCAGTCCCACGTGGACTAGCAGGTACGAGCAGTACTTC. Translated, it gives CASSPTWTSRYEQYF.

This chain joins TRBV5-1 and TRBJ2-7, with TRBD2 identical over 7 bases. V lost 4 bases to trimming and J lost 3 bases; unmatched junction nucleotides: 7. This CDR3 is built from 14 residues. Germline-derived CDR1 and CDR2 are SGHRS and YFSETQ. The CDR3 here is CASSPGLGNYEQYF. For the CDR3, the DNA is TGCGCCAGCAGCCCTGGACTAGGGAACTACGAGCAGTACTTC. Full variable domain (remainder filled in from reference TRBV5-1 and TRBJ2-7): KAGVTQTPRYLIKTRGQQVTLSCSPISGHRSVSWYQQTPGQGLQFLFEYFSETQRNKGNFPGRFSGRQFSNSRSEMNVSTLELGDSALYLCASSPGLGNYEQYFGPGTRLTVT.

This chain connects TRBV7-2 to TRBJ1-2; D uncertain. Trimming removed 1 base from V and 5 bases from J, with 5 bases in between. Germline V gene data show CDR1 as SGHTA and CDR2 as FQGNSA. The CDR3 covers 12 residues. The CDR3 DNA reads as TGTGCCAGCAGCTTAGAGGGTTATGGCTACACCTTC. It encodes CASSLEGYGYTF. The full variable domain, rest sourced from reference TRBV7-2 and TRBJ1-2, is GAGVSQSPSNKVTEKGKDVELRCDPISGHTALYWYRQSLGQGLEFLIYFQGNSAPDKSGLPSDRFSAERTGGSVSTLTIQRTQQEDSAVYLCASSLEGYGYTFGSGTRLTVV.

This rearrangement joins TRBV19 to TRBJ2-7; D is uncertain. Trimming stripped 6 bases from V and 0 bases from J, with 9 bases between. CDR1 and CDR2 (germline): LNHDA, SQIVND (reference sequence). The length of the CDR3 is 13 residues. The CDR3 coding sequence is TGTGCCAGTAGGTCTGGGTCCTCCTACGAGCAGTACTTC. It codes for CASRSGSSYEQYF.